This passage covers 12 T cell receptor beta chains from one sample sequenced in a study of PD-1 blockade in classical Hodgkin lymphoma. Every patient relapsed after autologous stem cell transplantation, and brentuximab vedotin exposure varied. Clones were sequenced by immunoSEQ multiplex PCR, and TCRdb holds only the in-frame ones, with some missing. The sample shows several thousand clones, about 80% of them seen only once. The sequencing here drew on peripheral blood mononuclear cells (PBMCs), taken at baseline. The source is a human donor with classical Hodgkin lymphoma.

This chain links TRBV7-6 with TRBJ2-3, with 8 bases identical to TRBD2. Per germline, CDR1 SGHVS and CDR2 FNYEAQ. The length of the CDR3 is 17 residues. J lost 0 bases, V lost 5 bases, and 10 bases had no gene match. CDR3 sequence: CASSRTSGVSSTDTQYF. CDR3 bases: TGTGCCAGCAGCCGAACTAGCGGAGTTAGTAGCACAGATACGCAGTATTTT.

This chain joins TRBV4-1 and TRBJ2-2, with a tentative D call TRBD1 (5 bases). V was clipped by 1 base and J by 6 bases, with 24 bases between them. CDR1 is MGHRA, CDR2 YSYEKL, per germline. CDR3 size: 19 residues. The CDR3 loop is CASSQVRLGAWAGPGELFF. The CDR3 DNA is TGCGCCAGCAGCCAAGTACGGCTTGGGGCTTGGGCAGGGCCCGGGGAGCTGTTTTTT.

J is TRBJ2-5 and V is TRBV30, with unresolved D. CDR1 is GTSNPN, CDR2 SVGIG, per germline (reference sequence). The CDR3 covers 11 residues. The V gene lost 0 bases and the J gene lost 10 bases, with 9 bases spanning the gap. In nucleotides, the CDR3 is TGTGCCTGGAGTGTTATTAGGGACCAGTACTTC. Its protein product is CAWSVIRDQYF.

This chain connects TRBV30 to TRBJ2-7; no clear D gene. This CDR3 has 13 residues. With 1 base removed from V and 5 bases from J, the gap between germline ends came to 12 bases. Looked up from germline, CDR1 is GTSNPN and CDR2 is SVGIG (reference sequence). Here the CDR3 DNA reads TGTGCCTGGAGTGGAGGCCCCCTTAACGAGCAGTACTTC. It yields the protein CAWSGGPLNEQYF. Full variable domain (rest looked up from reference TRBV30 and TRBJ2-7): SQTIHQWPATLVQPVGSPLSLECTVEGTSNPNLYWYRQAAGRGLQLLFYSVGIGQISSEVPQNLSASRPQDRQFILSSKKLLLSDSGFYLCAWSGGPLNEQYFGPGTRLTVT.

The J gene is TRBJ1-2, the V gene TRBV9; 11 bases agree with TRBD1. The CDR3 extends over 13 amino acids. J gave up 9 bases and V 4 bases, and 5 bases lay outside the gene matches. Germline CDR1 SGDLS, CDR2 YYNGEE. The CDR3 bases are TGTGCCAGCAGCAGAGGGACAGGGGGACGCTACACCTTC. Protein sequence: CASSRGTGGRYTF.

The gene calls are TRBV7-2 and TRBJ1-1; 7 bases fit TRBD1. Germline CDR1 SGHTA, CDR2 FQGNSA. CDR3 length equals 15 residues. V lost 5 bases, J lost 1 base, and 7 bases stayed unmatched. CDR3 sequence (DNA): TGTGCCAGCAGCCTAAACAGGGGATCGAACACTGAAGCTTTCTTT. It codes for CASSLNRGSNTEAFF.

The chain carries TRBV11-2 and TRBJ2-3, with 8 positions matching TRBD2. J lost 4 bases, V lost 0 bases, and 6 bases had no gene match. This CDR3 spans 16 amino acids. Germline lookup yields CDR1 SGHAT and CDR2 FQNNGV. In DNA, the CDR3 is TGTGCCAGCAGCTTAGATCGAGCGGGAGTAGCAGATACGCAGTATTTT. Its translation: CASSLDRAGVADTQYF.

The CDR3 reads CASSQTGNQPQHF. The CDR3 DNA sequence: TGTGCCAGCAGTCAGACCGGCAATCAGCCCCAGCATTTT. This chain links TRBV6-6 with TRBJ1-5; D is unresolved. The length of the CDR3 is 13 residues. Germline V lookup: CDR1 MNHNY, CDR2 SVGAGI (reference sequence). V was shortened by 5 bases and J by 2 bases, with 7 bases between the two germline ends.

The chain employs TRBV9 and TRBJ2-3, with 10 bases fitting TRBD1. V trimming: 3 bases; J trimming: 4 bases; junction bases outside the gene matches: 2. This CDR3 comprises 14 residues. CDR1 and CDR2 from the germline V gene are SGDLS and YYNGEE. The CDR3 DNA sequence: TGTGCCAGCAGCGCGGGACAGGGGCCAGATACGCAGTATTTT. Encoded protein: CASSAGQGPDTQYF. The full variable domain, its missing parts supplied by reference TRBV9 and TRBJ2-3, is DSGVTQTPKHLITATGQRVTLRCSPRSGDLSVYWYQQSLDQGLQFLIQYYNGEERAKGNILERFSAQQFPDLHSELNLSSLELGDSALYFCASSAGQGPDTQYFGPGTRLTVL.

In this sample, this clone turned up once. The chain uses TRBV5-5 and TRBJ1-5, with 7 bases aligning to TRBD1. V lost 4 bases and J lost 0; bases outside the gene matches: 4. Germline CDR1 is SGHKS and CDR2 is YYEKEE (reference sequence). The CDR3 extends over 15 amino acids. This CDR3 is CASSLGQVSNQPQHF. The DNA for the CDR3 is TGTGCCAGCAGCCTTGGACAGGTTAGCAATCAGCCCCAGCATTTT.

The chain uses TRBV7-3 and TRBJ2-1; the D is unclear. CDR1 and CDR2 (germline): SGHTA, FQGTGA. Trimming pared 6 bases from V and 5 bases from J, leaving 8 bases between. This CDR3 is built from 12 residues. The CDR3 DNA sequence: TGTGCCAGCAGAGGAGAGGACAATGAGCAGTTCTTC. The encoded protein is CASRGEDNEQFF.

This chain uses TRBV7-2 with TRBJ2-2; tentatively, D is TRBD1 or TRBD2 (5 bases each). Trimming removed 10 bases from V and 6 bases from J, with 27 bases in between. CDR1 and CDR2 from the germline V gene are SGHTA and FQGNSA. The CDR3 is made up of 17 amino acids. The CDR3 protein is CATSGGGVRNNAGELFF. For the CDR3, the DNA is TGTGCCACCTCCGGTGGGGGAGTTCGTAATAACGCCGGGGAGCTGTTTTTT.